The T cell receptor (beta chain) described here comes from a study of T cell responses to AZD1222 COVID-19 vaccine. Overall study findings and caveats: The donor group comprised mostly white British people and more females; the analysis possibly underestimated clonal diversity. Of spike-specific TCRs, nearly half reportedly target regions left unmutated in variants.

V was clipped by 3 bases and J by 6 bases; unmatched bases: 5. The CDR3 loop spans 13 amino acids. This table comes from immunoSEQ multiplex PCR, and its TCRdb copy is limited to in-frame clones, with some not included. The table records 150,000 or so clones, 90% to 95% of them present only once. This clone was seen just once. Its specificity is not known. Specimen: peripheral blood, collected on day 0 of AZD1222 vaccination. V usage is TRBV12-3 or TRBV12-4 and J usage is TRBJ2-7; 7 bases are shared with TRBD1. The receptor was derived from an adult in good health. The CDR3 sequence is CASSLDRIGEQYF. In DNA, the CDR3 is TGTGCCAGCAGTTTGGACAGGATCGGCGAGCAGTACTTC.